Below, 14 T cell receptor beta chains from the same sample are listed, as sequenced in a study of blood T cells in healthy people across ages. Together with a sample-barcoded 5' primer, a J-beta primer mix was included in a second PCR lasting about 6 to 11 cycles. TCRdb recomputed calls from the 5' RACE reads with MiXCR, one row per CDR3 protein. Here the sample spans about 680,000 distinct CDR3 sequences, approximately 49% being singletons. Sequenced input: blood. The receptor source for this set is a woman aged 55-69 years in good health.

The rearrangement links TRBV7-3 to TRBJ2-6; weak D call: TRBD1 (5 bases). Trimming pared 5 bases from V and 4 bases from J, leaving 9 bases between. CDR3 size: 14 residues. Germline-derived CDR1 and CDR2 are SGHTA and FQGTGA. The CDR3: CASSGRTGANVLTF. The CDR3 nucleotides are TGTGCCAGCAGCGGACGGACAGGGGCCAACGTCCTGACTTTC.

This chain links TRBV28 with TRBJ2-7, with 11 bases aligning to TRBD2. With V trimmed by 5 bases and J by 2 bases, 8 bases remained unmatched. This CDR3 region has 16 residues. Germline-derived CDR1 and CDR2 are MDHEN and SYDVKM. DNA for the CDR3: TGTGCCAGCAGTGTAGGGACTAGCGGTCGCCCCTACGAGCAGTACTTC. Its protein is CASSVGTSGRPYEQYF.

This chain links TRBV20-1 with TRBJ2-1; 11 bases fit TRBD2. Germline V gives CDR1 DFQATT, CDR2 SNEGSKA (reference sequence). The CDR3 totals 13 residues. V shed 0 bases, J shed 10 bases, and the junction held 2 bases outside the gene matches. The CDR3 sequence: CSARDRLAGEQFF. As DNA, the CDR3 is TGCAGTGCTAGAGATAGACTAGCGGGAGAGCAGTTCTTC.

The chain has TRBV27 and TRBJ2-5; D remains unclear. The CDR3 sequence is 14 residues long. Germline lookup yields CDR1 MNHEY and CDR2 SMNVEV (reference sequence). V lost 5 bases, J lost 1 base, and 11 bases lay in between. The CDR3 sequence is CASSVSATQETQYF. In nucleotides, the CDR3 is TGTGCCAGCAGTGTTAGTGCTACCCAAGAGACCCAGTACTTC.

This clonotype was seen more than once but under ten times. The chain joins TRBV20-1 to TRBJ2-5; TRBD2 aligns across 7 bases. Germline-derived CDR1 and CDR2 are DFQATT and SNEGSKA (reference sequence). Unmatched junction bases numbered 13, after V lost 3 bases and J lost 0 bases. This CDR3 comprises 17 residues. The CDR3 region is CSASRPSGSGNQETQYF. DNA of the CDR3: TGCAGTGCTAGTCGTCCTAGCGGAAGCGGGAACCAAGAGACCCAGTACTTC.

This clonotype was found a few times. V gene TRBV4-1 combines with J gene TRBJ2-7; weak D call: TRBD1 (6 bases). CDR1 and CDR2 (germline): MGHRA, YSYEKL. V lost 0 bases and J 2 bases, leaving 17 bases between the germline ends. This CDR3 is 17 amino acids long. The CDR3 sequence: CASSQDPLAGAAYEQYF. CDR3 nucleotides: TGCGCCAGCAGCCAAGACCCCCTTGCAGGGGCCGCCTACGAGCAGTACTTC.

This clonotype was observed a handful of times. The chain employs TRBV9 and TRBJ1-2; 9 nucleotides align to TRBD1. This CDR3 has 17 amino acids. The germline V gene has CDR1 SGDLS and CDR2 YYNGEE. V dropped 0 bases and J dropped 0; count of bases not matched to a gene: 6. As DNA, the CDR3 is TGTGCCAGCAGCGTAGGGGACAGGGTCCTTTCTAACTATGGCTACACCTTC. Amino acid sequence: CASSVGDRVLSNYGYTF. Full variable domain (outside the CDR3, taken from reference TRBV9 and TRBJ1-2): DSGVTQTPKHLITATGQRVTLRCSPRSGDLSVYWYQQSLDQGLQFLIQYYNGEERAKGNILERFSAQQFPDLHSELNLSSLELGDSALYFCASSVGDRVLSNYGYTFGSGTRLTVV.

V and J are TRBV4-3 and TRBJ2-1; D call uncertain. The DNA end is a closer match to TRBJ2-7, so the J assignment may be wrong. CDR3 size: 14 residues. Germline assignment: CDR1 LGHNA and CDR2 YSLEER. CDR3 region: CASSQEATYSEQYF. Here the CDR3 DNA reads TGCGCCAGCAGCCAAGAGGCTACCTACAGTGAGCAGTACTTC.

This clonotype turned up a few times. The J gene is TRBJ2-1, the V gene TRBV6-2 or TRBV6-3; possibly TRBD2 for D (6 bases). The V gene lost 6 bases and the J gene lost 0 bases, with 18 bases spanning the gap. Germline V gene sequence: CDR1 MNHEY, CDR2 SVGEGT. The CDR3 is made up of 17 amino acids. CDR3 sequence: CASRQLGLSYSYNEQFF. For the CDR3, the DNA is TGTGCCAGCAGACAACTTGGACTATCCTACTCCTACAATGAGCAGTTCTTC.

This chain links TRBV20-1 with TRBJ2-3, with 7 bases matching TRBD1. The CDR3 is made up of 15 amino acids. Germline CDR1 is DFQATT and CDR2 is SNEGSKA (reference sequence). The J segment lost 2 bases and the V segment lost 6 bases, leaving 11 bases of the junction unmatched. The CDR3 nucleotides read TGCAGTGCCCTCAGGGCAGGGGGTGTCACAGATACGCAGTATTTT. It encodes CSALRAGGVTDTQYF.

The J gene is TRBJ2-3, the V gene TRBV2, with TRBD2 matching 9 bases. The germline V gene encodes CDR1 SNHLY and CDR2 FYNNEI. V was pared by 7 bases and J by 3 bases, with 5 bases of the junction left unmatched. This CDR3 has 14 residues. The DNA for the CDR3 is TGTGCCAGCAAAAGCGGGAGGAATACAGATACGCAGTATTTT. It specifies CASKSGRNTDTQYF.

Worth noting for this clonotype: A read error may produce the germline difference seen at one junction end. The chain links TRBV4-3 to TRBJ1-2; 10 nucleotides agree with TRBD1. The CDR3 contains 16 residues. In germline, CDR1 is LGHNA, CDR2 YSLEER. CDR3: CASSRRTGGSNYSYTF. CDR3 in DNA: TGCGCCAGCAGCCGACGGACAGGGGGTTCCAACTATAGCTACACCTTC.

This clonotype occurred many times. This could be a read error, since a much larger clone is one nucleotide away. The J gene is TRBJ2-1, the V gene TRBV5-1; no definite D call. CDR1 SGHRS and CDR2 YFSETQ come from the germline V gene. The CDR3 runs to 13 residues. Trimming stripped 3 bases from V and 8 bases from J, with 12 bases between. CDR3: CASSWEPSHEQFF. CDR3 nucleotides: TGCGCCAGCAGCTGGGAACCTAGTCATGAGCAGTTCTTC.

This sequence joins TRBV7-9 and TRBJ2-1, with D hard to call. The CDR3 is made up of 13 amino acids. V was clipped by 5 bases and J by 6 bases, with 11 bases between them. CDR1 is SEHNR and CDR2 is FQNEAQ in the germline V gene (reference sequence). The CDR3 sequence is CASSLLGINEQFF. The CDR3 nucleotides are TGTGCCAGCAGCCTTCTAGGGATCAATGAGCAGTTCTTC.